This T cell receptor (beta chain) was sequenced for a study of shared clonotypes between healthy human individuals. To note about this clone: Its antigen is as yet unknown.

Study-wide results and limits: The sharing of 4% to 5.5% of naive CD4 clonotypes was seen across a handful of donors. The diversity represented, both genetic and in exposure history, was limited by few donors.

Naive CD8 populations comprised CD45RO-negative cells positively selected for CCR7, excluding terminally differentiated effector memory CD45RA+ cells. Authors' analysis steps: There were no quality scores in the junction-only immunoSEQ sequences, so filtering differed. Profiled with immunoSEQ multiplex PCR; TCRdb holds only in-frame clones, not every one. Clone size and V and J calls were adopted from that table, with D and trimming inferred from the DNA. The sample holds 1.5 million to 2.5 million clones, approximately 94% seen once. Germline CDR1 SEHNR, CDR2 FQNEAQ (reference sequence). V gave up 5 bases and J gave up 4 bases; unmatched junction bases: 13. This CDR3 is built from 17 residues.

The chain has TRBV7-9 and TRBJ2-1; TRBD2 matches 8 bases. The sequence derives from a man aged 18-30 years in good health. The sample taken for sequencing was naive CD8+ T cells sorted from blood. The CDR3 DNA reads as TGTGCCAGCAGCCCCCGCCTGGAAGCGGGGGATTACAATGAGCAGTTCTTC. This codes for CASSPRLEAGDYNEQFF.